These 22 T cell receptor beta chains were all obtained from the same sample, sequenced in a study of T cells in Graves' hyperthyroidism and ophthalmopathy. Authors of the study amplified TCR beta CDR3 regions from RNA transcripts. First-round RT-PCR with HTBI primers amplified the TCR CDR3 region. TCRdb reprocessed the multiplex PCR reads via MiXCR and lists one record per CDR3 protein. The table includes hundreds of thousands of distinct CDR3 sequences, around 38% detected once. Source material: blood. These TCRs come from a man between 18 and 35 years old with Graves' hyperthyroidism.

Note on this clonotype: A much larger clonotype is one base distant, so this may be a read error. The chain has TRBV20-1 and TRBJ1-1; weak D call: TRBD1 (5 bases). Germline values: CDR1 DFQATT, CDR2 SNEGSKA (reference sequence). The CDR3 spans 12 residues. CDR3 nucleotides: TGCAGTGCTAGACAGGGATGGGAGGAGGCTTCCTTT. It encodes CSARQGWEEASF.

Concerning this clonotype itself: One junction end does not reproduce the germline sequence, and a read error may be involved. V is TRBV19 and J is TRBJ2-2; the D is unclear. The CDR3 extends over 10 amino acids. CDR1 is LNHDA, CDR2 SQIVND, per germline (reference sequence). This CDR3 is CAGSGGELFF. The CDR3 bases are TGTGCCGGTAGTGGCGGGGAGCTGTTTTTT.

There are a few counts of this clonotype. The rearrangement uses TRBV10-2 and TRBJ1-1; the match to TRBD1 covers 9 bases. There are 15 residues in the CDR3. CDR1 and CDR2 from the germline V gene are WSHSY and SAAADI. V shed 6 bases and J 4 bases; nucleotides not matched to a gene: 9. In DNA form, the CDR3 reads TGCGCCAGCAGCCTTAAACAGGGGGCAGGCACTGAAGCTTTCTTT. It is translated as CASSLKQGAGTEAFF.

The rearrangement links TRBV2 to TRBJ2-7, with 7 nucleotides matching TRBD1. Per germline, CDR1 SNHLY and CDR2 FYNNEI. There are 14 residues in the CDR3. V was clipped by 3 bases and J by 1 base; unmatched bases: 3. In DNA form, the CDR3 reads TGTGCCAGCAGTGAGCCGGGACAGTCCTACGAGCAGTACTTC. Amino acids: CASSEPGQSYEQYF.

The rearrangement uses TRBV12-3 or TRBV12-4 and TRBJ1-5, with 7 positions matching TRBD1. The V gene end was trimmed by 6 bases and the J gene end by 7 bases; junction bases not matched to a gene: 12. The length of the CDR3 is 15 residues. CDR3 protein: CASSPPGGERQPQHF. The CDR3, as DNA: TGTGCCAGCAGCCCACCAGGGGGTGAGAGGCAGCCCCAGCATTTT.

The rearrangement links TRBV10-3 to TRBJ2-5; either TRBD1 or TRBD2 may supply D (5 bases each). Trimming cost V 4 bases and J 13 bases, with 22 bases left between them. The CDR3 is 14 amino acids. The germline V gene has CDR1 ENHRY and CDR2 SYGVKD. The CDR3 is CAISVAGYTGELYF. The CDR3 DNA reads TGTGCCATCAGTGTAGCAGGGTACACCGGGGAGCTGTACTTC.

This clonotype has at least ten counts. The genes are TRBV7-6 and TRBJ2-7, with D hard to call. V dropped 5 bases and J dropped 1 base, with 12 bases sitting between them. CDR1 and CDR2 (germline): SGHVS, FNYEAQ. This CDR3 spans 14 amino acids. The CDR3 DNA sequence: TGTGCCAGCAGCCCCTCGGTAGGGTCCTACGAGCAGTACTTC. It encodes CASSPSVGSYEQYF.

The gene calls are TRBV12-3 or TRBV12-4 and TRBJ1-3; D uncertain. The CDR3 is made up of 14 amino acids. Between the trimmed V and J ends, which lost 3 bases and 2 bases, there was a span of 8 bases. DNA of the CDR3: TGTGCCAGCAGTTTCGATTCACCTGGAAACACCATATATTTT. This sequence encodes CASSFDSPGNTIYF.

This clonotype was counted many times. V gene TRBV12-3 or TRBV12-4 combines with J gene TRBJ1-2; TRBD1 agrees at 9 bases. The length of the CDR3 is 13 residues. V was pared by 10 bases and J by 6 bases, with 9 bases of the junction left unmatched. DNA of the CDR3: TGTGCCACCTACCGGGACAGGGAACATGGCTACACCTTC. Its protein product is CATYRDREHGYTF.

This clonotype was seen a handful of times. The chain links TRBV4-3 to TRBJ1-1; maybe TRBD1 (6 bases). Deletions cut 0 bases from V and 9 bases from J, with 8 bases between. Germline V lookup: CDR1 LGHNA, CDR2 YSLEER. There are 12 residues in the CDR3. The CDR3, as DNA: TGCGCCAGCAGCCAAGAGGGGGCAAAAGCTTTCTTT. Its protein product is CASSQEGAKAFF.

The V and J genes are TRBV7-2 and TRBJ2-5, with 7 nucleotides matching TRBD2. V shed 1 base and J 1 base; nucleotides not matched to a gene: 3. The CDR3 length is 15 residues. From germline, CDR1 is SGHTA and CDR2 FQGNSA. The CDR3 DNA reads as TGTGCCAGCAGCTTAGGAGCGGGATCCCAAGAGACCCAGTACTTC. This translates into CASSLGAGSQETQYF.

The chain recombines TRBV4-2 with TRBJ1-1; D not certain. The germline CDR1 and CDR2 sequences are LGHNA and YNFKEQ. V lost 6 bases, J lost 10 bases, and 15 bases lay in between. The CDR3 is 12 residues long. The CDR3 coding sequence is TGTGCCAGCAGTTACGGCGGGGATTCAGCTTTCTTT. It is translated as CASSYGGDSAFF.

The V gene is TRBV25-1, the J gene TRBJ2-5, with D perhaps matching TRBD2 (6 bases). Trimming stripped 5 bases from V and 3 bases from J, with 16 bases between. Germline CDR1 reads MGHDK; CDR2 reads SYGVNS. The CDR3 has 15 amino acids. The DNA for the CDR3 is TGTGCCAGCAGTTTATGGAGGGCCGGGGAAGAGACCCAGTACTTC. This codes for CASSLWRAGEETQYF.

The chain carries TRBV2 and TRBJ1-6, with TRBD1 matching over 7 bases. CDR1 SNHLY and CDR2 FYNNEI come from the germline V gene. The CDR3 spans 15 residues. V was pared by 4 bases and J by 7 bases, with 7 bases of the junction left unmatched. This chain's CDR3 is CASSAQGERNSPLHF. Written as DNA, the CDR3 is TGTGCCAGCAGTGCTCAGGGGGAGAGGAATTCACCCCTCCACTTT.

This chain connects TRBV5-6 to TRBJ2-6, with D uncertain. Germline CDR1 SGHDT, CDR2 YYEEEE. The CDR3 runs 16 residues. Trimming removed 2 bases from V and 2 bases from J, with 11 bases in between. The CDR3: CASSFVAATGANVLTF. DNA of the CDR3: TGTGCCAGCAGCTTCGTCGCAGCAACTGGGGCCAACGTCCTGACTTTC.

V and J are TRBV10-3 and TRBJ1-5; a weak D match, TRBD1 (6 bases). V gave up 4 bases and J gave up 7 bases, with 14 bases separating them. The CDR3 has 14 amino acids. CDR1 is ENHRY and CDR2 is SYGVKD in the germline V gene. For the CDR3, the DNA is TGTGCCATCAGTGCCCACAGGGAGAGACAGCCCCAGCATTTT. Protein: CAISAHRERQPQHF.

V is TRBV7-9 and J is TRBJ1-6; D is possibly TRBD1 (5 bases). CDR1 is SEHNR, CDR2 FQNEAQ, per germline (reference sequence). The CDR3 consists of 17 residues. V shed 4 bases and J shed 0 bases, with 13 bases lying between them. The CDR3 region is CASSSRDAVSYNSPLHF. DNA for the CDR3: TGTGCCAGCAGCTCGCGGGACGCCGTCTCCTATAATTCACCCCTCCACTTT.

This clonotype was counted many times. The J gene is TRBJ1-2, the V gene TRBV2, with a possible D match to TRBD1 (5 bases). Trimming pared 4 bases from V and 4 bases from J, leaving 7 bases between. Germline CDR1 is SNHLY and CDR2 is FYNNEI. This CDR3 comprises 12 residues. The CDR3 bases are TGTGCCAGCAGTGCGGGGGTCTATGGCTACACCTTC. It specifies CASSAGVYGYTF. The whole variable domain, remainder taken from reference TRBV2 and TRBJ1-2, is EPEVTQTPSHQVTQMGQEVILRCVPISNHLYFYWYRQILGQKVEFLVSFYNNEISEKSEIFDDQFSVERPDGSNFTLKIRSTKLEDSAMYFCASSAGVYGYTFGSGTRLTVV.

The chain joins TRBV4-3 to TRBJ1-4, with D possibly TRBD1 on 6 matching bases. Germline V CDR1 and CDR2: LGHNA, YSLEER. Trimming removed 4 bases from V and 8 bases from J, with 14 bases in between. There are 14 residues in the CDR3. CDR3 sequence (DNA): TGCGCCAGCAGCCCCATTGGAGGGGGAGAAAAACTGTTTTTT. It codes for CASSPIGGGEKLFF.

A note on this clonotype: At one end the junction does not follow the germline gene, possibly because of a read error. The chain uses TRBV4-1 and TRBJ1-2; no clear D gene. The CDR3 is made up of 14 amino acids. Germline V gives CDR1 MGHRA, CDR2 YSYEKL. The CDR3 protein is CASSPRAGTFGYTF. In nucleotides, the CDR3 is TGTGCCAGCAGCCCCCGGGCCGGAACGTTCGGCTACACCTTC.

With regard to this clonotype: Compared with germline, one end of the junction differs, possibly owing to a read error. The J gene is TRBJ2-7, the V gene TRBV6-6; D call uncertain. The CDR3 spans 13 residues. Germline loops: CDR1 MNHNY, CDR2 SVGAGI (reference sequence). Written as DNA, the CDR3 is TGTGCTTACATGGGCGACAATCCCTACGAGCGGTACTTC. Encoded protein: CAYMGDNPYERYF.

This clonotype was observed a single time. The rearrangement links TRBV20-1 to TRBJ1-1; 9 nucleotides line up with TRBD1. Germline V CDR1 and CDR2: DFQATT, SNEGSKA (reference sequence). The trim removed 4 bases at V and 0 bases at J, leaving 6 bases unmatched. The CDR3 is 15 amino acids. The CDR3 protein is CSATPGTGLNTEAFF. The CDR3 coding sequence is TGCAGTGCTACGCCCGGGACAGGGCTGAACACTGAAGCTTTCTTT.